Below are 7 T cell receptor beta chains sequenced from a single sample in a study of shared clonotypes between healthy human individuals (TCRdb year 2020). The library was obtained by the immunoSEQ multiplex PCR assay. What TCRdb holds here is the immuneACCESS table cut down to in-frame rearrangements. Part of the clones is not present; checked against another copy, under half of the missing clones reflect an unresolved V gene, and the others are unexplained. The table for this sample lists about 2.3 million clones; 90% to 95% of them were counted only once. In total, the top ten clones hold 0.35% to 0.5% of the sample. Sequencing was carried out using naive CD4+ T cells from PBMCs. The sample's cell subset or site label, decoded: CD45RA+ positively selected. The receptors originated from a man in his late teens or twenties in good health. Some clones in this sample may be carry-over from other donors' samples.

V usage is TRBV29-1 and J usage is TRBJ1-2; weak D call: TRBD1 (5 bases). This CDR3 is 12 amino acids long. Germline CDR1 SQVTM, CDR2 ANQGSEA. Trimming took off 7 bases at V and 1 base at J, with 10 bases between the two ends. CDR3 protein: CSAGRGNYGYTF. CDR3 in DNA: TGCAGCGCCGGGAGGGGTAACTATGGCTACACCTTC. Looking up the rest from reference TRBV29-1 and TRBJ1-2 gives the full variable domain: SAVISQKPSRDICQRGTSLTIQCQVDSQVTMMFWYRQQPGQSLTLIATANQGSEATYESGFVIDKFPISRPNLTFSTLTVSNMSPEDSSIYLCSAGRGNYGYTFGSGTRLTVV.

V usage is TRBV28 and J usage is TRBJ1-5, with D perhaps matching TRBD1 (6 bases). Looked up from germline, CDR1 is MDHEN and CDR2 is SYDVKM. The CDR3 length is 16 residues. The V gene lost 4 bases and the J gene lost 2 bases, with 15 bases spanning the gap. As DNA, the CDR3 is TGTGCCAGCAGTTCCCGGACAGAATCCCGCAATCAGCCCCAGCATTTT. The encoded protein is CASSSRTESRNQPQHF.

This sequence joins TRBV5-1 and TRBJ1-4, with D tentatively TRBD1 (6 bases). Germline CDR1 SGHRS, CDR2 YFSETQ. This CDR3 region has 14 residues. V gave up 7 bases and J gave up 4 bases, with 14 bases separating them. CDR3: CASETGFGNEKLFF. DNA for the CDR3: TGCGCCAGCGAAACAGGGTTTGGTAATGAAAAACTGTTTTTT.

Comments on this clone: Other DNA variants within this sample encode the same CDR3. V is TRBV5-1 and J is TRBJ2-3; 13 bases agree with TRBD2. CDR3 length equals 16 residues. V shed 3 bases and J 3 bases; nucleotides not matched to a gene: 4. The germline CDR1 and CDR2 sequences are SGHRS and YFSETQ. CDR3 coding DNA: TGCGCCAGCAGCTCCGGGACTAGCGGGACTACAGATACGCAGTATTTT. It yields the protein CASSSGTSGTTDTQYF.

The V gene is TRBV5-1, the J gene TRBJ2-7; D gene unclear. Germline CDR1 is SGHRS and CDR2 is YFSETQ. The CDR3 runs to 12 residues. V lost 4 bases, J lost 6 bases, and 11 bases lay in between. This CDR3 is CASSLGWAEQYF. The CDR3 nucleotides read TGCGCCAGCAGCCTTGGGTGGGCCGAGCAGTACTTC.

This clone showed up just once. This chain uses TRBV6-1 with TRBJ2-1; no firm D call. This CDR3 comprises 12 residues. Between the trimmed V and J ends, which lost 1 base and 9 bases, there was a span of 7 bases. Germline lookup yields CDR1 MNHNS and CDR2 SASEGT. CDR3 in amino acids: CASSEVVGEQFF. For the CDR3, the DNA is TGTGCCAGCAGTGAAGTCGTCGGTGAGCAGTTCTTC.

The chain couples TRBV2 to TRBJ2-7; TRBD1 might be the D (6 bases). This CDR3 spans 15 amino acids. V lost 7 bases and J lost 2, with 18 bases in between. In germline, CDR1 is SNHLY, CDR2 FYNNEI. Here the CDR3 reads CASTSDRHSAYEQYF. In DNA form, the CDR3 reads TGTGCCAGCACATCCGACAGGCATAGCGCCTACGAGCAGTACTTC.